These 25 T cell receptor beta chains came from one sample sequenced in a study of blood T cell repertoires in COVID-19. Sequencing used immunoSEQ multiplex PCR; TCRdb keeps in-frame clones, though not all of them. Of under 300,000 clones in the sample, about 90% were seen once. Sequencing was done on a sample of PBMCs or T cells enriched from blood (not recorded which). All receptors come from a woman aged 40 to 50 with acute COVID-19.

The V and J genes are TRBV2 and TRBJ1-1; no clear D. CDR1 and CDR2 from the germline V gene are SNHLY and FYNNEI. V shed 1 base and J shed 8 bases, with 11 bases lying between them. The CDR3 is 13 amino acids. Here the CDR3 reads CASSEEWQEEAFF. For the CDR3, the DNA is TGTGCCAGCAGTGAAGAGTGGCAGGAAGAAGCTTTCTTT.

The chain is built from TRBV29-1 and TRBJ1-2, with 10 bases matching TRBD1. The CDR3 spans 14 residues. In germline, CDR1 is SQVTM, CDR2 ANQGSEA. J was trimmed by 8 bases and V by 4 bases; bases with no gene match: 10. The CDR3 DNA reads TGCAGCGTTGCGAGTGACAGGGGGCAAGGAGGCTACACCTTC. This encodes CSVASDRGQGGYTF. The entire variable domain, with the rest obtained from reference TRBV29-1 and TRBJ1-2, is as follows: SAVISQKPSRDICQRGTSLTIQCQVDSQVTMMFWYRQQPGQSLTLIATANQGSEATYESGFVIDKFPISRPNLTFSTLTVSNMSPEDSSIYLCSVASDRGQGGYTFGSGTRLTVV.

The chain joins TRBV6-1 to TRBJ1-5; possible D gene TRBD1, 5 bases. The CDR3 is 15 residues long. Germline CDR1 MNHNS, CDR2 SASEGT. The V end lost 0 bases, the J end lost 4 bases, and 10 bases lay between the germline ends. The DNA for the CDR3 is TGTGCCAGCAGTGAAGCTCGGAGGGGTAATCAGCCCCAGCATTTT. Translation gives CASSEARRGNQPQHF.

The chain carries TRBV4-1 and TRBJ1-2, with D tentatively TRBD1 (6 bases). The V end lost 3 bases, the J end lost 5 bases, and 13 bases lay between the germline ends. This CDR3 comprises 14 residues. Per the germline V gene, CDR1 is MGHRA and CDR2 is YSYEKL. CDR3 amino acids: CASSQPGTRYGYTF. Here the CDR3 DNA reads TGCGCCAGCAGCCAGCCCGGGACAAGGTATGGCTACACCTTC.

J is TRBJ1-1 and V is TRBV12-3 or TRBV12-4, with TRBD1 matching over 10 bases. The J segment lost 4 bases and the V segment lost 6 bases, leaving 2 bases of the junction unmatched. This CDR3 comprises 13 residues. CDR3 sequence reads: CASRGQGFTEAFF. CDR3 nucleotides: TGTGCCAGCAGGGGACAGGGGTTCACTGAAGCTTTCTTT.

The chain is built from TRBV11-3 and TRBJ2-1, with D possibly being TRBD1 (5 bases). CDR3 length: 15 residues. Between the trimmed V and J ends, which lost 5 bases and 8 bases, there was a span of 19 bases. The V gene's germline CDR1 is SGHNT and CDR2 YENEEA. In DNA, the CDR3 is TGTGCCAGCAGCCCGCCCATGATGGGGCTGTATGAGCAGTTCTTC. Protein sequence: CASSPPMMGLYEQFF.

CDR3 nucleotides: TGCGCCAGCAGCCACACCGGGACAGGGGATCAGCCCCAGCATTTT. Protein product: CASSHTGTGDQPQHF. V and J are TRBV4-1 and TRBJ1-5; the match to TRBD1 covers 10 bases. Germline values: CDR1 MGHRA, CDR2 YSYEKL. The trim removed 3 bases at V and 5 bases at J, leaving 4 bases unmatched. This CDR3 spans 15 amino acids.

This chain connects TRBV9 to TRBJ1-2; D remains ambiguous. This CDR3 contains 15 residues. Per the germline V gene, CDR1 is SGDLS and CDR2 is YYNGEE. Deletions cut 0 bases from V and 6 bases from J, with 15 bases between. The DNA of the CDR3 is TGTGCCAGCAGCGTAGCTTTTCGGGGAACCGATGGCTACACCTTC. Translating gives CASSVAFRGTDGYTF.

V usage is TRBV7-9 and J usage is TRBJ2-7, with a tentative D call TRBD1 (5 bases). This CDR3 has 13 amino acids. The ends were cut back, 1 base at V and 7 bases at J, with 11 bases in the middle. Per the germline V gene, CDR1 is SEHNR and CDR2 is FQNEAQ (reference sequence). The CDR3 loop is CASSLGQGGEQYF. DNA for the CDR3: TGTGCCAGCAGCTTAGGTCAGGGTGGAGAGCAGTACTTC.

The V call is TRBV21-1, the J call TRBJ1-1. TRBV21-1 is described as a pseudogene. The CDR3 is 12 residues long. Written as DNA, the CDR3 is TGTGCCAGCAGCGTTAGGAACACTGAAGCTTTCTTT. Amino acids: CASSVRNTEAFF.

The chain links TRBV19 to TRBJ1-5; D possibly corresponds to TRBD1 (6 bases). Deletions cut 5 bases from V and 0 bases from J, with 11 bases between. The CDR3 runs to 15 residues. In germline, CDR1 is LNHDA, CDR2 SQIVND (reference sequence). CDR3 in DNA: TGTGCCAGTAGTCTACGGACAGATAGCAATCAGCCCCAGCATTTT. Amino acids: CASSLRTDSNQPQHF. Full variable domain (missing parts from reference TRBV19 and TRBJ1-5): DGGITQSPKYLFRKEGQNVTLSCEQNLNHDAMYWYRQDPGQGLRLIYYSQIVNDFQKGDIAEGYSVSREKKESFPLTVTSAQKNPTAFYLCASSLRTDSNQPQHFGDGTRLSIL.

The rearrangement links TRBV14 to TRBJ2-3; D is perhaps TRBD1 (6 bases). V was clipped by 3 bases and J by 5 bases, with 12 bases between them. Germline V lookup: CDR1 SGHDN, CDR2 FVKESK. The CDR3 has 14 residues. The chain's CDR3 is CASSQLGAGDTQYF. In nucleotides, the CDR3 is TGTGCCAGCAGCCAGTTGGGGGCGGGAGATACGCAGTATTTT.

The chain links TRBV7-6 to TRBJ2-2, with D uncertain. The ends were cut back, 2 bases at V and 4 bases at J, with 11 bases in the middle. CDR1 and CDR2 (germline): SGHVS, FNYEAQ. The CDR3 loop spans 15 amino acids. The CDR3 reads CASSLSAGSTGELFF. In DNA, the CDR3 is TGTGCCAGCAGCTTATCGGCAGGCTCCACCGGGGAGCTGTTTTTT.

The gene calls are TRBV18 and TRBJ2-2; 7 positions match TRBD2. Germline V gene data show CDR1 as KGHSH and CDR2 as LQKENI. The ends lost 3 bases at V and 0 bases at J; junction bases unmatched: 7. The CDR3 has 17 amino acids. CDR3: CASSPEQGRANTGELFF. Here the CDR3 DNA reads TGTGCCAGCTCACCTGAGCAAGGGAGGGCGAACACCGGGGAGCTGTTTTTT.

This chain uses TRBV5-8 with TRBJ1-4; D possibly corresponds to TRBD1 (5 bases). V lost 1 base and J 6 bases, leaving 10 bases between the germline ends. The CDR3 totals 14 residues. Germline assignment: CDR1 SGHTS and CDR2 YDEGEE. The CDR3 region is CASSLRGGDEKLFF. The CDR3 DNA is TGTGCCAGCAGCTTGCGGGGGGGGGATGAAAAACTGTTTTTT.

On this clone: At one end the junction does not follow the germline gene, possibly because of a read error. This chain connects TRBV12-3 or TRBV12-4 to TRBJ2-3, with 12 bases aligning to TRBD2. This CDR3 contains 13 residues. In nucleotides, the CDR3 is TGCGTCGAGACTAGCGGGAGCTCAGATACGCAGTATTTT. Translated, it gives CVETSGSSDTQYF.

This clone was counted between two and nine times. The chain uses TRBV5-1 and TRBJ2-1, with 7 bases that match TRBD2. This CDR3 is 15 amino acids long. V lost 4 bases to trimming and J lost 3 bases; unmatched junction nucleotides: 7. The germline gives CDR1 SGHRS, CDR2 YFSETQ. The CDR3 DNA reads TGCGCCAGCAGCCCTCACACGGGAGGCTACAATGAGCAGTTCTTC. Translation gives CASSPHTGGYNEQFF.

The J gene is TRBJ2-1, the V gene TRBV3-1 (or the pseudogene TRBV3-2); D remains unclear. The ends were cut back, 0 bases at V and 6 bases at J, with 9 bases in the middle. Germline V lookup: CDR1 LGHDT, CDR2 YNNKEL (reference sequence). This CDR3 has 14 residues. The CDR3 nucleotides read TGTGCCAGCAGCCAAGATATACTAACCAATGAGCAGTTCTTC. This gives the protein CASSQDILTNEQFF.

The chain is built from TRBV3-1 (or the pseudogene TRBV3-2) and TRBJ1-1; the match to TRBD1 covers 9 bases. Germline values: CDR1 LGHDT, CDR2 YNNKEL (reference sequence). V lost 3 bases to trimming and J lost 5 bases; unmatched junction nucleotides: 4. CDR3 length: 14 residues. The CDR3 region is CASSQSGTGTEAFF. Written as DNA, the CDR3 is TGTGCCAGCAGCCAGTCCGGGACAGGGACTGAAGCTTTCTTT.

This sequence joins TRBV27 and TRBJ1-5; D is ambiguous. This CDR3 is 13 amino acids long. Germline V gives CDR1 MNHEY, CDR2 SMNVEV (reference sequence). Between the trimmed V and J ends, which lost 3 bases and 6 bases, there was a span of 9 bases. The CDR3 loop reads CASSLAVGQPQHF. CDR3 nucleotide sequence: TGTGCCAGCAGTTTGGCGGTCGGTCAGCCCCAGCATTTT.

V usage is TRBV5-5 and J usage is TRBJ1-1; D gene unclear. CDR3 length equals 14 residues. Germline V gene sequence: CDR1 SGHKS, CDR2 YYEKEE (reference sequence). The V and J ends lost 4 bases and 0 bases respectively, with 10 bases between them. CDR3 sequence (DNA): TGTGCCAGCAGCCCGGGGTTCATGAACACTGAAGCTTTCTTT. Translated: CASSPGFMNTEAFF.

CDR3 bases: TGTGCCATCAGTGAGTCGATGGACAGGGACTACACCTTC. Amino acids: CAISESMDRDYTF. The J gene is TRBJ1-2, the V gene TRBV10-3, with 8 positions matching TRBD1. Germline CDR1 and CDR2: ENHRY and SYGVKD. V lost 0 bases, J lost 10 bases, and 4 bases stayed unmatched. The CDR3 length is 13 residues.

V and J are TRBV14 and TRBJ1-3; D may be TRBD1 (5 bases). The CDR3 has 16 residues. V dropped 4 bases and J dropped 3 bases, with 16 bases sitting between them. CDR1 is SGHDN and CDR2 is FVKESK in the germline V gene. The CDR3 DNA reads TGTGCCAGCAGCCCACCACCACAGGAATTTGGAAACACCATATATTTT. It is translated as CASSPPPQEFGNTIYF.

This clone has a handful of counts. The chain is built from TRBV19 and TRBJ1-2, with unresolved D. The germline V and J ends were trimmed by 5 bases and 1 base, with 5 bases remaining between them. From germline, CDR1 is LNHDA and CDR2 SQIVND (reference sequence). The length of the CDR3 is 12 residues. The CDR3 is CASSSGNYGYTF. The CDR3, as DNA: TGTGCCAGTAGTTCGGGTAACTATGGCTACACCTTC.

This chain joins TRBV5-4 and TRBJ2-1, with 7 positions matching TRBD2. Germline V gene data show CDR1 as SGHNT and CDR2 as YYREEE (reference sequence). The CDR3 covers 14 residues. The V and J ends lost 0 bases and 5 bases, in that order; junction bases with no gene match: 2. The CDR3 protein is CASSLVGGNNEQFF. The CDR3, as DNA: TGTGCCAGCAGCTTGGTGGGAGGGAACAATGAGCAGTTCTTC. Together with reference TRBV5-4 and TRBJ2-1, the CDR3 gives the full variable domain: ETGVTQSPTHLIKTRGQQVTLRCSSQSGHNTVSWYQQALGQGPQFIFQYYREEENGRGNFPPRFSGLQFPNYSSELNVNALELDDSALYLCASSLVGGNNEQFFGPGTRLTVL.